This TCR beta chain was sequenced during a study of technical replicates of blood from a few donors. CDR1 is LNHNV and CDR2 is YYDKDF in the germline V gene (reference sequence). The CDR3 has 14 residues. Between the trimmed V and J ends, which lost 2 bases and 5 bases, there was a span of 9 bases. Assay: immunoSEQ multiplex PCR; the TCRdb copy retains only in-frame clones and omits some. The profile shows about 76,000 clones, 65% to 90% of them singletons. The J gene is TRBJ1-4, the V gene TRBV15; D is ambiguous. The sample was PBMCs. The clonotype comes from a human donor in good health. Some clones in this sample may be carry-over from other donors' samples. CDR3 sequence: CATSRQAQNEKLFF. CDR3 DNA sequence: TGTGCCACCAGCAGACAAGCTCAAAATGAAAAACTGTTTTTT.